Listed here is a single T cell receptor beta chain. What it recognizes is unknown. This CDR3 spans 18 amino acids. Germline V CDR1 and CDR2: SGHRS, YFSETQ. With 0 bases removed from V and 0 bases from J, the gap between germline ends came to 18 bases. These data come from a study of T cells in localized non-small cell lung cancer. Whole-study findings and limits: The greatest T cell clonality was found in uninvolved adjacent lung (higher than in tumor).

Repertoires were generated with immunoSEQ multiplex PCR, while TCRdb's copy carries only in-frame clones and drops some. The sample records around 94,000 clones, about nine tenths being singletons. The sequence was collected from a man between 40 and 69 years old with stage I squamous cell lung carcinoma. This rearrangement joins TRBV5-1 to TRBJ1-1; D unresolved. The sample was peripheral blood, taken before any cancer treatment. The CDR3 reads CASSLASSRGGVNTEAFF. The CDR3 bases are TGCGCCAGCAGCTTGGCGTCAAGTCGGGGAGGTGTGAACACTGAAGCTTTCTTT.